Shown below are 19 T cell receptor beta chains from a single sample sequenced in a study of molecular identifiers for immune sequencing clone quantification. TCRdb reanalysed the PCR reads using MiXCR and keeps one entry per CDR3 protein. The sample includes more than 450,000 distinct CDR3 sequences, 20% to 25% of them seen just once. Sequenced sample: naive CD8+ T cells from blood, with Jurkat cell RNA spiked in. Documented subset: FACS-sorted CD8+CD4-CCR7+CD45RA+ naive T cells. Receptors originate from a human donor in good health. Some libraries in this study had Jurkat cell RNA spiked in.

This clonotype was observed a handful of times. CDR3 amino acids: CASSLRGYDTEAFF. In DNA form, the CDR3 reads TGTGCCAGCAGCTTACGGGGGTATGACACTGAAGCTTTCTTT. The rearrangement uses TRBV7-9 and TRBJ1-1; D is possibly TRBD1 (5 bases). From germline, CDR1 is SEHNR and CDR2 FQNEAQ (reference sequence). Trimming took 2 bases from V and 3 from J, leaving 10 bases between them. The CDR3 length is 14 residues. The variable domain in full, with the rest retrieved from reference TRBV7-9 and TRBJ1-1, is DTGVSQNPRHKITKRGQNVTFRCDPISEHNRLYWYRQTLGQGPEFLTYFQNEAQLEKSRLLSDRFSAERPKGSFSTLEIQRTEQGDSAMYLCASSLRGYDTEAFFGQGTRLTVV.

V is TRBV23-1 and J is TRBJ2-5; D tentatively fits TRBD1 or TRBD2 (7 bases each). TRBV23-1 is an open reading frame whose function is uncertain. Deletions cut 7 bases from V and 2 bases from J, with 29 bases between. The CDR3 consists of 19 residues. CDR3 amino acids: CASTAGGGWARDPQETQYF. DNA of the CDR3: TGCGCCAGCACCGCAGGGGGGGGGTGGGCAAGGGACCCTCAAGAGACCCAGTACTTC.

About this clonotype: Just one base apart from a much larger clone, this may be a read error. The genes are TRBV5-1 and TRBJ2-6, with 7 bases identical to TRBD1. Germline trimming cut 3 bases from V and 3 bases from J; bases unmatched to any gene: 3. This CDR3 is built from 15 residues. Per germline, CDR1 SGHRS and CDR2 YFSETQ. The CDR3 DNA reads TGCGCCAGCAGCTCCAGGGGGTGTGGGGCCAACGTCCTGACTTTC. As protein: CASSSRGCGANVLTF.

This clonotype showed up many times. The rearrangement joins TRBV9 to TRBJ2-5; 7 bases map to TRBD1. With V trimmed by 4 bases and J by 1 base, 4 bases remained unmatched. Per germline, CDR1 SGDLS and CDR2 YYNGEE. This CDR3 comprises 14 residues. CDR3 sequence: CASSPWDSQETQYF. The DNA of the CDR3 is TGTGCCAGCAGCCCATGGGACAGCCAAGAGACCCAGTACTTC.

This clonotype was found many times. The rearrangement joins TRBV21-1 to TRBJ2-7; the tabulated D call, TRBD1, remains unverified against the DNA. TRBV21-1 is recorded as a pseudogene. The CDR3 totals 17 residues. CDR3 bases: TGTGCCAGCAGCAAGTTCGGACAGGGGTGCTTCCCCCCCGAGCAGTACTTC. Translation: CASSKFGQGCFPPEQYF.

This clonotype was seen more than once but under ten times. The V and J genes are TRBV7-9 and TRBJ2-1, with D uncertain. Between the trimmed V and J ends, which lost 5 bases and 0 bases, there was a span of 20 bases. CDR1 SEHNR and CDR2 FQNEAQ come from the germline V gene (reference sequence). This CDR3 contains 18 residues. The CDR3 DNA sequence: TGTGCCAGCAGCACACCATCAGGTCGCCGAAGCTCCTACAATGAGCAGTTCTTC. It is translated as CASSTPSGRRSSYNEQFF.

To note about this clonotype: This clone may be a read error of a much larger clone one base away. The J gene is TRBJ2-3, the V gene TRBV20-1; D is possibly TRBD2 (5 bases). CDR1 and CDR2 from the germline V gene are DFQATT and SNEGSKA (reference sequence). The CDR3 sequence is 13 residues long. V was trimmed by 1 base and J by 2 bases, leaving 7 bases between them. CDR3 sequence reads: CSARAEATDTQYF. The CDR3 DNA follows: TGCAGTGCTAGAGCGGAGGCCACAGATACGCAGTATTTT.

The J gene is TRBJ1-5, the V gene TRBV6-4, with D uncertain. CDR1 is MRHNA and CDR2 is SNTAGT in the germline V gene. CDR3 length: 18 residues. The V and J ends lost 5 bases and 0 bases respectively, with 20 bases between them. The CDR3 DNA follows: TGTGCCAGCAGTACCGACCGGGTGACGGACTATAGCAATCAGCCCCAGCATTTT. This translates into CASSTDRVTDYSNQPQHF.

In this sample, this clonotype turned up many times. The CDR3 DNA is TGTGCCTGGAGTGAGATTGTCACTGAAGCTTTCTTT. Translation gives CAWSEIVTEAFF. The V and J genes are TRBV30 and TRBJ1-1, with D hard to call. Germline assignment: CDR1 GTSNPN and CDR2 SVGIG (reference sequence). V shed 1 base and J shed 4 bases, with 7 bases lying between them. There are 12 residues in the CDR3.

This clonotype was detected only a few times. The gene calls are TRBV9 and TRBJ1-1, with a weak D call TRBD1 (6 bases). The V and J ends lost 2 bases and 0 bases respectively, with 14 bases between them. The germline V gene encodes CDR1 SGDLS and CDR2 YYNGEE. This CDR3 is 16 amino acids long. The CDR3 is CASSVRQEPMNTEAFF. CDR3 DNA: TGTGCCAGCAGCGTTCGACAGGAACCAATGAACACTGAAGCTTTCTTT.

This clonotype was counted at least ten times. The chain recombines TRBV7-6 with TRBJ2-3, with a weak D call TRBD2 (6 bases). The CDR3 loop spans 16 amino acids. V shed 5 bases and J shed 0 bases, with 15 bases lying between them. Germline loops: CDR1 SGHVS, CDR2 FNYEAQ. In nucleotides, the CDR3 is TGTGCCAGCAGCCGGGGGTTCGGGGTCAGCACAGATACGCAGTATTTT. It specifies CASSRGFGVSTDTQYF.

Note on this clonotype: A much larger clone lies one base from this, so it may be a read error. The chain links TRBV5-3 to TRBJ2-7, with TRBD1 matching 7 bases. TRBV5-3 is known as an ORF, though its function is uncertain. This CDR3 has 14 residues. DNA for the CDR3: TGTGTCAGCAGCTTGGGGGACAGATCCTACGAGCAGTACTTC. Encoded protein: CVSSLGDRSYEQYF.

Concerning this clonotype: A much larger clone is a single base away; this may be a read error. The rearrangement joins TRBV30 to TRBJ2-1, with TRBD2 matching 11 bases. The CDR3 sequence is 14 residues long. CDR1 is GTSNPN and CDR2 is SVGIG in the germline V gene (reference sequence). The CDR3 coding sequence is TGTGCCTGGACGTCGGGACTAGCGGACAATGAGAAGTTCTTC. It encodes CAWTSGLADNEKFF.

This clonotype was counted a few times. The CDR3 sequence is CASSQAGTGETQYF. CDR3 bases: TGTGCCAGCAGCCAAGCCGGGACAGGGGAGACCCAGTACTTC. The chain joins TRBV3-1 to TRBJ2-5; TRBD1 agrees at 9 bases. CDR1 and CDR2 (germline): LGHDT, YNNKEL (reference sequence). CDR3 length: 14 residues. Losses at the gene ends were 1 base for V and 5 bases for J; bases not matched to a gene: 2.

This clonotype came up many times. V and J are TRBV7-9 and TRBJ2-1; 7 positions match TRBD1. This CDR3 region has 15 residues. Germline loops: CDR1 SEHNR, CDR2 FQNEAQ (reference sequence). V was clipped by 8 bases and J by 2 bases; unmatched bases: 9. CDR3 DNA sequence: TGTGCCAGCCGCCCCCGGGACAGAACCTACAATGAGCAGTTCTTC. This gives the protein CASRPRDRTYNEQFF.

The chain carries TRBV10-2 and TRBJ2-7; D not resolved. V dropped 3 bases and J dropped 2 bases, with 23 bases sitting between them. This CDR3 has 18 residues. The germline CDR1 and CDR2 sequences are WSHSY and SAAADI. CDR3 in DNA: TGCGCCAGCAGTGATGAGGCCCAAACCGACACCCTTCCCTACGAGCAGTACTTC. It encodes CASSDEAQTDTLPYEQYF.

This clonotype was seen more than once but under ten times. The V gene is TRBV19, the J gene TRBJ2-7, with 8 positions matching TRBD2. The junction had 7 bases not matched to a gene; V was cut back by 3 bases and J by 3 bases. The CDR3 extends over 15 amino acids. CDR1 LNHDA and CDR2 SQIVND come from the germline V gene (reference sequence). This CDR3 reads CASSITLAASYEQYF. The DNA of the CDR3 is TGTGCCAGTAGTATTACACTAGCGGCAAGCTACGAGCAGTACTTC.

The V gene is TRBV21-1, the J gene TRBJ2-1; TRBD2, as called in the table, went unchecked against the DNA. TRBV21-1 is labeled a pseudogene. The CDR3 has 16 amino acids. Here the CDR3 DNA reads TGTGCCAGCAGCAACTGTCTAGCGGGGACCGTCGATGAGCAGTTCTTC. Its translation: CASSNCLAGTVDEQFF.

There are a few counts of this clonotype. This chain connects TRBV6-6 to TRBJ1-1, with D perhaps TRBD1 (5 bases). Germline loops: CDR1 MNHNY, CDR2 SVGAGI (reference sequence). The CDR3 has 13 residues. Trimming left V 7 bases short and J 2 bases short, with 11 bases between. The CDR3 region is CASNPTENTEAFF. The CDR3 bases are TGTGCCAGCAACCCGACAGAAAACACTGAAGCTTTCTTT.